This T cell receptor (beta chain) was identified during a study of T cell repertoires in cytomegalovirus infection. Whole-study context: Public TCR beta signatures were indicative of both CMV infection and a matching HLA type. Whole-study findings and limits: Using cumulative public TCR beta family frequency, the authors identified those who carried CMV together with the relevant HLA. In two of eight donors, the top clonotype was HLA-C-restricted CMV-specific.

Via MiXCR, TCRdb re-called the reads, giving one row per CDR3 protein. The sample has approximately 910,000 distinct CDR3 sequences; about a third are singletons. There are a few counts of this clonotype. Its antigen is currently unknown. The sequence derives from a human donor in good health (CMV status not recorded). Some clones in this sample may be carry-over from other donors' samples. Sequences were derived from cultured CD8+ T cells from PBMCs, sampled from culture after CMV antigen stimulation.

CDR3 bases: TGTGCCAGTATATTCCGGGACGGAAGCACAGATACGCAGTATTTT. It codes for CASIFRDGSTDTQYF. The gene calls are TRBV7-9 and TRBJ2-3; D tentatively reads TRBD1 or TRBD2 (5 bases each). This CDR3 is 15 amino acids long. Germline values: CDR1 SEHNR, CDR2 FQNEAQ (reference sequence). Trimming left V 9 bases short and J 0 bases short, with 16 bases between.